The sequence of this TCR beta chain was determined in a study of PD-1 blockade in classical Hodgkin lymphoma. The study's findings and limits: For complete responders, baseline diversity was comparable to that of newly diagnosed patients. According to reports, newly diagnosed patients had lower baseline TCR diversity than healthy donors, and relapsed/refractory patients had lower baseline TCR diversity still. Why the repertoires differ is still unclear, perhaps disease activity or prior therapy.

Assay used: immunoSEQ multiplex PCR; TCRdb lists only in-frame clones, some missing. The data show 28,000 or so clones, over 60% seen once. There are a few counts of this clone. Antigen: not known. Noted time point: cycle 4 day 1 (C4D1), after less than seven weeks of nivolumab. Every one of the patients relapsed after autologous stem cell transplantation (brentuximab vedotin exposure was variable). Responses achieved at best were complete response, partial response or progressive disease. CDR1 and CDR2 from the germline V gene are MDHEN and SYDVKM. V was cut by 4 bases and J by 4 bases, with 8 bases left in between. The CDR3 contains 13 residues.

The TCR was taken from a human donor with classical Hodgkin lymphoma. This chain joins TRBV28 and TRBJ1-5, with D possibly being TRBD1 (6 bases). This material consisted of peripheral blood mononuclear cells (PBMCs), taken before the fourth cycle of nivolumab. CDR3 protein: CASSWTVNQPQHF. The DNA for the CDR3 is TGTGCCAGCAGTTGGACAGTTAATCAGCCCCAGCATTTT.